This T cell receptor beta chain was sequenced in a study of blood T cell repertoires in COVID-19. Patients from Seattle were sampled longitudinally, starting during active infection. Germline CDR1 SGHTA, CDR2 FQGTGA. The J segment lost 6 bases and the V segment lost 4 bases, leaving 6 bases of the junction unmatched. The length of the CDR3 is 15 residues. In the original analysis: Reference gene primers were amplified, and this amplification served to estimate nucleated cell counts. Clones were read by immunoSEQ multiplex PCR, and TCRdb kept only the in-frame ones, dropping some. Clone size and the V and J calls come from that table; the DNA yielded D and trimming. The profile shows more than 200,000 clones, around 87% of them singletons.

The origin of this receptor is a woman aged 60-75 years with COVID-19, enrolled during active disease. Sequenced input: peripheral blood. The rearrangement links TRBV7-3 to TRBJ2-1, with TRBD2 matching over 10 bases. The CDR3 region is CASSWPGTSANEQFF. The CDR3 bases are TGTGCCAGCAGCTGGCCCGGGACTAGCGCCAATGAGCAGTTCTTC.